The 13 T cell receptor beta chains below come from one sample, sequenced in a study of cytomegalovirus exposure and HLA in healthy donors. The primer mix had 60 Vbeta and 13 Jbeta primers. This table comes from immunoSEQ multiplex PCR, and its TCRdb copy is limited to in-frame clones, with some not included. The specimen's table records some 89,000 clones. The sample taken for sequencing was PBMCs. These receptors came from a woman younger than 45 in good health and CMV-seronegative.

This chain joins TRBV28 and TRBJ1-5; no clear D gene. This CDR3 region has 15 residues. The V end lost 7 bases, the J end lost 5 bases, and 18 bases lay between the germline ends. Germline CDR1 MDHEN, CDR2 SYDVKM. The CDR3 region has the DNA TGTGCCAGCACCGATCCCAAGGACGGGGATCAGCCCCAGCATTTT. Translated: CASTDPKDGDQPQHF.

This rearrangement joins TRBV28 to TRBJ1-5; no definite D call. Deletions cut 5 bases from V and 1 base from J, with 12 bases between. Germline V gene data show CDR1 as MDHEN and CDR2 as SYDVKM. There are 15 residues in the CDR3. The CDR3 sequence is CASSVSRASNQPQHF. The DNA of the CDR3 is TGTGCCAGCAGTGTCTCGAGAGCCAGCAATCAGCCCCAGCATTTT.

The rearrangement uses TRBV9 and TRBJ1-2; 7 positions agree with TRBD1. The V gene end was trimmed by 4 bases and the J gene end by 4 bases; junction bases not matched to a gene: 4. Looked up from germline, CDR1 is SGDLS and CDR2 is YYNGEE. The CDR3 loop spans 13 amino acids. The CDR3 DNA is TGTGCCAGCAGCCGACAGGGCTTCTATGGCTACACCTTC. It yields the protein CASSRQGFYGYTF.

The chain carries TRBV5-1 and TRBJ2-5; 9 nucleotides agree with TRBD2. From germline, CDR1 is SGHRS and CDR2 YFSETQ. V shed 2 bases and J 4 bases; nucleotides not matched to a gene: 6. There are 15 residues in the CDR3. The CDR3 DNA reads TGCGCCAGCAGCTTAGGCGGGAGGGCCAGAGAGACCCAGTACTTC. As protein: CASSLGGRARETQYF.

The V gene is TRBV11-2, the J gene TRBJ1-4, with 7 bases fitting TRBD1. CDR1 and CDR2 (germline): SGHAT, FQNNGV. V dropped 1 base and J dropped 4; count of bases not matched to a gene: 0. The CDR3 totals 14 residues. The CDR3 nucleotides read TGTGCCAGCAGCTTAGGGGACAGTAATGAAAAACTGTTTTTT. Translation gives CASSLGDSNEKLFF. Full variable domain (missing parts from reference TRBV11-2 and TRBJ1-4): EAGVAQSPRYKIIEKRQSVAFWCNPISGHATLYWYQQILGQGPKLLIQFQNNGVVDDSQLPKDRFSAERLKGVDSTLKIQPAKLEDSAVYLCASSLGDSNEKLFFGSGTQLSVL.

V gene TRBV11-2 combines with J gene TRBJ2-7; D perhaps matches TRBD2 (5 bases). Looked up from germline, CDR1 is SGHAT and CDR2 is FQNNGV. The CDR3 has 14 amino acids. Trimming took 5 bases from V and 2 from J, leaving 13 bases between them. CDR3 DNA: TGTGCCAGCAGCCCCCTCAGCGGCGCCTACGAGCAGTACTTC. Translated, it gives CASSPLSGAYEQYF.

The chain has TRBV6-6 and TRBJ2-5; 9 positions match TRBD2. The CDR3 contains 13 residues. With V trimmed by 6 bases and J by 5 bases, 4 bases remained unmatched. Germline CDR1 and CDR2: MNHNY and SVGAGI (reference sequence). The CDR3 reads CASSSSGRETQYF. CDR3 nucleotide sequence: TGTGCCAGCAGCTCCAGCGGGAGGGAGACCCAGTACTTC.

The chain carries TRBV11-2 and TRBJ1-2, with TRBD1 identical over 7 bases. The germline CDR1 and CDR2 sequences are SGHAT and FQNNGV. Trimming removed 1 base from V and 1 base from J; junction bases left unmatched: 3. The CDR3 is made up of 15 amino acids. The CDR3 bases are TGTGCCAGCAGCTTAGCCCGACAGGGTAACTATGGCTACACCTTC. It yields the protein CASSLARQGNYGYTF.

The genes are TRBV4-1 and TRBJ2-6; D gene ambiguous. Trimming left V 0 bases short and J 2 bases short, with 8 bases between. This CDR3 comprises 16 residues. In germline, CDR1 is MGHRA, CDR2 YSYEKL. The CDR3 loop reads CASSQDITAGANVLTF. CDR3 DNA: TGCGCCAGCAGCCAAGATATAACAGCTGGGGCCAACGTCCTGACTTTC.

To note about this clone: The same CDR3 can be traced to other DNA sequences in this sample. The CDR3 sequence: CASSPGNTEAFF. In DNA, the CDR3 is TGTGCCAGCAGCCCCGGGAACACTGAAGCTTTCTTT. V is TRBV6-5 and J is TRBJ1-1; D is undetermined. Germline V CDR1 and CDR2: MNHEY, SVGAGI. The CDR3 is 12 residues long. V was trimmed by 6 bases and J by 1 base, leaving 6 bases between them.

This chain uses TRBV28 with TRBJ2-7; weak D call: TRBD2 (5 bases). V was cut by 6 bases and J by 5 bases, with 20 bases left in between. The CDR3 has 15 residues. Germline V lookup: CDR1 MDHEN, CDR2 SYDVKM. CDR3 DNA sequence: TGTGCCAGCAGCCTTACTGAGGGATTGGCCAACGAGCAGTACTTC. Translating it yields CASSLTEGLANEQYF.

J is TRBJ1-2 and V is TRBV4-2; 12 bases align to TRBD1. Germline CDR1 reads LGHNA; CDR2 reads YNFKEQ. The CDR3 contains 15 residues. The V segment lost 5 bases and the J segment 7 bases; nucleotides outside the gene matches: 8. The CDR3 region is CASSYAGTGGSGYTF. DNA for the CDR3: TGTGCCAGCAGCTATGCCGGGACAGGGGGCAGTGGCTACACCTTC.

The V call is TRBV5-1, the J call TRBJ1-5, with a possible D match to TRBD1 (5 bases). The V end lost 6 bases, the J end lost 1 base, and 14 bases lay between the germline ends. CDR1 and CDR2 (germline): SGHRS, YFSETQ. The CDR3 contains 15 residues. CDR3 DNA sequence: TGCGCCAGCACCTCATGGACAACCAGCAATCAGCCCCAGCATTTT. Protein product: CASTSWTTSNQPQHF.